The 25 T cell receptor beta chains below were found in one sample sequenced in a study of T cells in tumors after PD-1 blockade. Sequencing used immunoSEQ multiplex PCR; TCRdb keeps in-frame clones, though not all of them. The data show about 12,000 clones, with approximately 57% seen just once and approximately 15% held by the top ten. The sequences come from tumor tissue, collected before anti-PD-1 treatment. These receptors were obtained from a human donor with basal cell carcinoma.

The chain combines TRBV7-8 with TRBJ2-7; D uncertain. V gave up 4 bases and J gave up 6 bases, with 16 bases separating them. Per germline, CDR1 SGHVS and CDR2 FQNEAQ. CDR3 size: 14 residues. The CDR3 here is CASSSRGRSGEQYF. The DNA of the CDR3 is TGTGCCAGCAGCTCCCGCGGCAGGTCGGGCGAGCAGTACTTC.

This chain links TRBV6-1 with TRBJ2-5; D may be TRBD2 (5 bases). The ends were cut back, 2 bases at V and 3 bases at J, with 16 bases in the middle. Germline V gene lookup returns CDR1 MNHNS and CDR2 SASEGT. The CDR3 is 16 residues long. For the CDR3, the DNA is TGTGCCAGCAGTGAAAAGGGTGGTGACGGGGAAGAGACCCAGTACTTC. As protein: CASSEKGGDGEETQYF.

The chain recombines TRBV20-1 with TRBJ1-4, with 8 positions matching TRBD1. V shed 3 bases, J shed 4 bases, and the junction held 10 bases outside the gene matches. The V gene's germline CDR1 is DFQATT and CDR2 SNEGSKA (reference sequence). This CDR3 region has 16 residues. CDR3 sequence reads: CSASALRGPRNEKLFF. The CDR3 DNA sequence: TGCAGTGCTAGTGCCCTCAGGGGGCCTCGTAATGAAAAACTGTTTTTT.

The chain couples TRBV6-1 to TRBJ1-1, with D uncertain. Trimming took off 2 bases at V and 5 bases at J, with 15 bases between the two ends. The CDR3 totals 15 residues. Per germline, CDR1 MNHNS and CDR2 SASEGT. DNA for the CDR3: TGTGCCAGCAGTGAATACGCAATCCGAGGGACTGAAGCTTTCTTT. Residues: CASSEYAIRGTEAFF.

This clone was counted only a few times. This sequence joins TRBV5-6 and TRBJ2-3, with D maybe TRBD1 (5 bases). CDR3 length: 15 amino acids. The germline V gene has CDR1 SGHDT and CDR2 YYEEEE. Trimming took 4 bases from V and 6 from J, leaving 18 bases between them. The CDR3, as DNA: TGTGCCAGCAGCCTTCCGTTGTTAGGGGCGGATACGCAGTATTTT. This sequence encodes CASSLPLLGADTQYF.

This clone is classed as medium-sized. This chain connects TRBV3-1 (or the pseudogene TRBV3-2) to TRBJ1-3; D gene uncertain. The V and J ends lost 1 base and 7 bases respectively, with 8 bases between them. CDR1 is LGHDT and CDR2 is YNNKEL in the germline V gene (reference sequence). This CDR3 comprises 13 residues. The chain's CDR3 is CASSQAVGNTIYF. DNA for the CDR3: TGTGCCAGCAGCCAAGCTGTCGGGAACACCATATATTTT.

This chain joins TRBV9 and TRBJ2-3; TRBD2 matches at 10 bases. This CDR3 has 16 residues. Germline CDR1 is SGDLS and CDR2 is YYNGEE. Unmatched junction bases numbered 7, after V lost 4 bases and J lost 2 bases. The CDR3: CASSRMTSGHTDTQYF. In DNA, the CDR3 is TGTGCCAGCAGCCGAATGACTAGCGGGCACACAGATACGCAGTATTTT.

V is TRBV19 and J is TRBJ1-4, with D uncertain. Per the germline V gene, CDR1 is LNHDA and CDR2 is SQIVND (reference sequence). Trimming removed 6 bases from V and 5 bases from J, with 16 bases in between. The CDR3 sequence is 15 residues long. The CDR3 sequence is CASRSPGQLNEKLFF. The CDR3 DNA is TGTGCCAGTAGGAGCCCCGGGCAGTTGAATGAAAAACTGTTTTTT.

This sequence joins TRBV7-2 and TRBJ2-1; 9 nucleotides align to TRBD2. The germline V gene has CDR1 SGHTA and CDR2 FQGNSA. CDR3 length equals 15 residues. J was trimmed by 4 bases and V by 6 bases; bases with no gene match: 7. The CDR3 protein is CASSSIAGVYNEQFF. The CDR3 bases are TGTGCCAGCAGTTCCATAGCGGGAGTTTACAATGAGCAGTTCTTC.

The genes are TRBV7-9 and TRBJ2-2; 15 nucleotides line up with TRBD2. Germline trimming cut 5 bases from V and 5 bases from J; bases unmatched to any gene: 3. Germline V gene data show CDR1 as SEHNR and CDR2 as FQNEAQ (reference sequence). The CDR3 consists of 16 residues. The CDR3 spells CASSRTSGGATGELFF. For the CDR3, the DNA is TGTGCCAGCAGCCGGACTAGCGGGGGGGCAACCGGGGAGCTGTTTTTT.

The sample holds a few counts of this clone. This chain joins TRBV27 and TRBJ1-5, with 7 bases fitting TRBD1. The CDR3 contains 17 residues. Germline-derived CDR1 and CDR2 are MNHEY and SMNVEV (reference sequence). V was clipped by 2 bases and J by 0 bases; unmatched bases: 7. The CDR3 nucleotides read TGTGCCAGCAGTTTAAGGCAGGGGGGCAGTAGCAATCAGCCCCAGCATTTT. This encodes CASSLRQGGSSNQPQHF.

Only one count was recorded for this clone. This chain connects TRBV5-1 to TRBJ2-7; perhaps TRBD1 as D (5 bases). Germline V lookup: CDR1 SGHRS, CDR2 YFSETQ. Trimming shortened V by 0 bases and J by 2 bases, and 12 bases separated the two germline ends. The CDR3 length is 15 residues. The CDR3 loop reads CASSLGFGAAYEQYF. DNA for the CDR3: TGCGCCAGCAGCTTGGGATTTGGGGCAGCCTACGAGCAGTACTTC.

This chain joins TRBV28 and TRBJ1-1, with D uncertain. CDR3 length equals 13 residues. V gave up 6 bases and J gave up 4 bases, with 12 bases separating them. CDR1 and CDR2 from the germline V gene are MDHEN and SYDVKM. CDR3 DNA: TGTGCCAGCAGGGGCAGGACCGGCACTGAAGCTTTCTTT. Residues: CASRGRTGTEAFF.

This clone was counted between two and nine times. The rearrangement uses TRBV7-2 and TRBJ1-1; tentatively, D is TRBD1 (5 bases). CDR1 is SGHTA and CDR2 is FQGNSA in the germline V gene. This CDR3 is built from 15 residues. Trimming removed 0 bases at V and 1 base at J, with 9 bases between. CDR3 amino acids: CASSLASGTNTEAFF. As DNA, the CDR3 is TGTGCCAGCAGCTTAGCATCAGGGACGAACACTGAAGCTTTCTTT.

This chain connects TRBV2 to TRBJ2-7, with 12 bases lining up with TRBD1. The CDR3 has 15 residues. The V segment lost 5 bases and the J segment 6 bases; nucleotides outside the gene matches: 8. The V gene's germline CDR1 is SNHLY and CDR2 FYNNEI. CDR3 protein: CASSSPGTGGIEQYF. CDR3 nucleotide sequence: TGTGCCAGCAGTAGCCCCGGGACAGGGGGCATCGAGCAGTACTTC.

This clone was seen once. The V and J genes are TRBV7-2 and TRBJ2-7; 9 nucleotides line up with TRBD2. This CDR3 is built from 13 residues. Germline values: CDR1 SGHTA, CDR2 FQGNSA. With 4 bases clipped from V and 6 bases from J, the junction kept 4 bases outside the gene matches. CDR3 sequence: CASSWGLAPEQYF. The DNA for the CDR3 is TGTGCCAGCAGCTGGGGACTAGCTCCCGAGCAGTACTTC.

The chain combines TRBV19 with TRBJ2-5; TRBD1 agrees at 9 bases. V lost 9 bases, J lost 4 bases, and 9 bases stayed unmatched. This CDR3 is 14 amino acids long. Germline V gene lookup returns CDR1 LNHDA and CDR2 SQIVND (reference sequence). The CDR3 spells CASTTGGVSETQYF. In nucleotides, the CDR3 is TGTGCCAGCACAACAGGGGGCGTTTCAGAGACCCAGTACTTC.

The genes are TRBV6-6 and TRBJ2-3; no definite D call. V dropped 0 bases and J dropped 0 bases, with 7 bases sitting between them. The CDR3 is 15 amino acids. CDR1 and CDR2 (germline): MNHNY, SVGAGI (reference sequence). CDR3 DNA: TGTGCCAGCAGTTACTCGTGGGTCAGCACAGATACGCAGTATTTT. Amino acids: CASSYSWVSTDTQYF.

The chain joins TRBV15 to TRBJ2-5, with TRBD2 matching over 8 bases. The trim removed 5 bases at V and 7 bases at J, leaving 9 bases unmatched. This CDR3 region has 14 residues. CDR1 and CDR2 (germline): LNHNV, YYDKDF (reference sequence). The CDR3 coding sequence is TGTGCCACCAGCTCGAACCGGCTAGCGGGGACCCAGTACTTC. Residues: CATSSNRLAGTQYF.

Of note for this clone: A junction boundary mismatches the germline segment, possibly from a read error. The V gene is TRBV29-1, the J gene TRBJ2-7; D is unclear. The CDR3 has 12 amino acids. Germline V gene lookup returns CDR1 SQVTM and CDR2 ANQGSEA. CDR3 nucleotides: TGCAGCGTTGAAGAGAAAGGTTACGGGCAGTACTTC. The encoded protein is CSVEEKGYGQYF.

J is TRBJ1-2 and V is TRBV6-6; D is ambiguous. The CDR3 has 14 amino acids. Trimming shortened V by 0 bases and J by 4 bases, and 9 bases separated the two germline ends. Germline CDR1 is MNHNY and CDR2 is SVGAGI (reference sequence). CDR3 nucleotide sequence: TGTGCCAGCAGTTACTCCGGGCAGACCTATGGCTACACCTTC. It yields the protein CASSYSGQTYGYTF.

This clone was detected only a few times. CDR3: CASSLTGGAYGYTF. In DNA, the CDR3 is TGTGCCAGCAGCTTGACAGGGGGCGCGTATGGCTACACCTTC. The gene calls are TRBV5-6 and TRBJ1-2, with 9 bases aligning to TRBD1. Germline assignment: CDR1 SGHDT and CDR2 YYEEEE. The CDR3 is made up of 14 amino acids. J was trimmed by 5 bases and V by 1 base; bases with no gene match: 3.

The gene calls are TRBV19 and TRBJ1-3; no clear D. Germline CDR1 is LNHDA and CDR2 is SQIVND (reference sequence). CDR3 size: 13 residues. V gave up 5 bases and J gave up 1 base, with 6 bases separating them. The CDR3: CASSSGSGNTIYF. The CDR3 DNA sequence: TGTGCCAGTAGTTCGGGTTCTGGAAACACCATATATTTT.

This clone was detected only once. V is TRBV25-1 and J is TRBJ1-2, with 9 bases aligning to TRBD1. Losses at the gene ends were 5 bases for V and 7 bases for J; bases not matched to a gene: 2. The CDR3 extends over 12 amino acids. Per the germline V gene, CDR1 is MGHDK and CDR2 is SYGVNS. The chain's CDR3 is CASSTGGVGYTF. The CDR3 DNA reads TGTGCCAGCAGTACAGGGGGCGTTGGCTACACCTTC.

This clone was counted a few times. This sequence joins TRBV7-2 and TRBJ1-2; 7 nucleotides align to TRBD1. From germline, CDR1 is SGHTA and CDR2 FQGNSA. The CDR3 extends over 13 amino acids. V was clipped by 3 bases and J by 6 bases; unmatched bases: 4. The CDR3 DNA reads as TGTGCCAGCAGCTTGGGACAGTTGGATGGCTACACCTTC. This translates into CASSLGQLDGYTF.